This T cell receptor (beta chain) comes out of a study of blood T cell repertoires in COVID-19. Per the original data handling: For nucleated cells, counts were estimated from reference gene primer amplification. Produced via immunoSEQ multiplex PCR; TCRdb's table is partial and in-frame only. That table gives V, J and clone size, and the DNA gave D and trimming. The sample consists of some 300,000 clones, about 90% of them appearing once. The study drew participants aged roughly 18 to 95 years from some 25 US areas. Clinical history as reported by participants underpinned cohort assignment. Shortly before study entry, within 2 weeks, exposed participants had met a COVID-19 case. This sequence originates from a woman aged 50 to 65 who had been exposed to COVID-19. Input material: PBMCs or T cells enriched from blood (not recorded which).

The CDR3 region has the DNA TGTGCCGGGGGGGCAGGCTGGAACTATGGCTACACCTTC. Amino acids: CAGGAGWNYGYTF. This rearrangement joins TRBV30 to TRBJ1-2, with a tentative D call TRBD1 (6 bases). In germline, CDR1 is GTSNPN, CDR2 SVGIG (reference sequence). Trimming took 8 bases from V and 2 from J, leaving 15 bases between them. This CDR3 spans 13 amino acids.